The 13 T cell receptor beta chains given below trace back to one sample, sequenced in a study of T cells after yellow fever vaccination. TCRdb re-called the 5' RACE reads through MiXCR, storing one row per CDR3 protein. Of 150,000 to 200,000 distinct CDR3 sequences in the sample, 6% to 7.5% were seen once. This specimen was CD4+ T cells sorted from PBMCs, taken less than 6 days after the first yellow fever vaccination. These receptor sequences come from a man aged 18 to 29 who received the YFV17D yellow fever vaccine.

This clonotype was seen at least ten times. CDR3 coding DNA: TGTGCCAGCAGCCCAGGGGGAATCCAGTACTTC. Translating it yields CASSPGGIQYF. The chain links TRBV7-2 to TRBJ2-5; 7 positions agree with TRBD1. CDR1 is SGHTA, CDR2 FQGNSA, per germline. Trimming cost V 5 bases and J 10 bases; bases outside gene matches: 4. CDR3 length equals 11 residues.

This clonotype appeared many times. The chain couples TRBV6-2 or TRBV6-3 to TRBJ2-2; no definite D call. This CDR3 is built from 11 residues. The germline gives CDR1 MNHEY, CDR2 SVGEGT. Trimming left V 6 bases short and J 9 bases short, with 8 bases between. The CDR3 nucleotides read TGTGCCAGCAGGCAGGCCCGGGAGCTGTTTTTT. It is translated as CASRQARELFF.

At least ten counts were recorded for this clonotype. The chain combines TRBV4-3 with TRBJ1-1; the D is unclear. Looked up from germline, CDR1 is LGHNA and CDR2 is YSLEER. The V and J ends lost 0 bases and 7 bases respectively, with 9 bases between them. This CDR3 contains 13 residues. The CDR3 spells CASSQDYGSEAFF. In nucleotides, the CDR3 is TGCGCCAGCAGCCAAGATTATGGCAGTGAAGCTTTCTTT.

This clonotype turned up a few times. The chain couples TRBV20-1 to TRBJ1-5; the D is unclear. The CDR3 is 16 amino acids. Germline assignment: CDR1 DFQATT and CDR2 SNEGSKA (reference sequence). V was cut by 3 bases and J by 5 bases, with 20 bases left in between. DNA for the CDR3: TGCAGTGCTAGCCCTACAGACGACTGGGCGCATCAGCCCCAGCATTTT. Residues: CSASPTDDWAHQPQHF.

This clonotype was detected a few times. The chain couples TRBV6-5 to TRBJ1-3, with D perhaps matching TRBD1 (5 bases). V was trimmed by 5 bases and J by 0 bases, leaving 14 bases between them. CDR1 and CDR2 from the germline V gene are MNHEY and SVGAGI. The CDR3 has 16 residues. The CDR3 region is CASSPGAFSSGNTIYF. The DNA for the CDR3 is TGTGCCAGCAGTCCCGGGGCGTTTAGCTCTGGAAACACCATATATTTT.

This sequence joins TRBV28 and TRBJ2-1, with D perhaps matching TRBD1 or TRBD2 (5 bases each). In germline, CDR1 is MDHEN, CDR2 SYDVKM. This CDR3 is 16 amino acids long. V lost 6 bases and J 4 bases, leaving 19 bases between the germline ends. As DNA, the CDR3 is TGTGCCAGCAGATTCAACCCCGGGGCAGGGTACAATGAGCAGTTCTTC. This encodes CASRFNPGAGYNEQFF.

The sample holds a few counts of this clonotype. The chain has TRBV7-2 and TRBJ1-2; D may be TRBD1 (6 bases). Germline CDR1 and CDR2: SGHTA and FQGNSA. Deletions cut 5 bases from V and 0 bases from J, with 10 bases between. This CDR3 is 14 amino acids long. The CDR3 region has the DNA TGTGCCAGCAGCCCGAGGACAGCTAACTATGGCTACACCTTC. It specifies CASSPRTANYGYTF. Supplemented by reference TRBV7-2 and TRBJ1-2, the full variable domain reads GAGVSQSPSNKVTEKGKDVELRCDPISGHTALYWYRQSLGQGLEFLIYFQGNSAPDKSGLPSDRFSAERTGGSVSTLTIQRTQQEDSAVYLCASSPRTANYGYTFGSGTRLTVV.

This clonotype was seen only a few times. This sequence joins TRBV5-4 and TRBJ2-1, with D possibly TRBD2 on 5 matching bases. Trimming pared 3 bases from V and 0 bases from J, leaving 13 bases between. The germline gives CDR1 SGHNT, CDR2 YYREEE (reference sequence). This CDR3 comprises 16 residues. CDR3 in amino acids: CASSSGRDRSYNEQFF. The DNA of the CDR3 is TGTGCCAGCAGCTCCGGACGGGATCGCTCCTACAATGAGCAGTTCTTC.

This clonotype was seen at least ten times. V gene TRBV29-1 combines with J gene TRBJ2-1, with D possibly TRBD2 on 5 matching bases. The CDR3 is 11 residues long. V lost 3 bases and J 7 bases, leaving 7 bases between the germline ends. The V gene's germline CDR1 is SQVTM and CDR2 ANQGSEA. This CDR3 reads CSVEGGNEQFF. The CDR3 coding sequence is TGCAGCGTTGAGGGCGGGAATGAGCAGTTCTTC.

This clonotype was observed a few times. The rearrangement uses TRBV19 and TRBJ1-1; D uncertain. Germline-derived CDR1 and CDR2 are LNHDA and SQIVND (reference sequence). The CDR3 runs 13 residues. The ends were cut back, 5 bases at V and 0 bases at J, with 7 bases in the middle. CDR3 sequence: CASSAFMNTEAFF. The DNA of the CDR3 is TGTGCCAGTAGTGCGTTTATGAACACTGAAGCTTTCTTT.

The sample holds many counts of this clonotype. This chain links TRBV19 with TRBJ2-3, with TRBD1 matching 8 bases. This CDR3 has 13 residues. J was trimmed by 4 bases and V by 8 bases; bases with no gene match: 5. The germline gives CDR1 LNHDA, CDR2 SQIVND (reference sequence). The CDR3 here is CASRQGPSDTQYF. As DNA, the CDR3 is TGTGCCAGTCGACAGGGGCCCTCAGATACGCAGTATTTT.

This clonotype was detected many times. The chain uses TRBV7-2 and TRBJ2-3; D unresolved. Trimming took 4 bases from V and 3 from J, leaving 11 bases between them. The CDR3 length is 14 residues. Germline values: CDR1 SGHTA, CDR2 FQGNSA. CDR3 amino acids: CASSSMDGTDTQYF. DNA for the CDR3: TGTGCCAGCAGCTCGATGGACGGAACAGATACGCAGTATTTT.

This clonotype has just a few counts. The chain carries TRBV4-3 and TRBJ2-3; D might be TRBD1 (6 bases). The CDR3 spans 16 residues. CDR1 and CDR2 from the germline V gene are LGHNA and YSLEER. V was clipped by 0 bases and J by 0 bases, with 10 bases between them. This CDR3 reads CASSQEGTPSTDTQYF. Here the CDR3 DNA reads TGCGCCAGCAGCCAAGAGGGGACACCTAGCACAGATACGCAGTATTTT.